This TCR beta chain was observed in a study of shared clonotypes between healthy human individuals. As regards this clone: Its target is not known.

The donors were adults (healthy and HIV-negative) with no recent acute infections or vaccinations. All the donors were Caucasian adults who lived in Nashville, Tennessee. Repertoires were generated with immunoSEQ multiplex PCR, while TCRdb's copy carries only in-frame clones and drops some. The repertoire holds a few million clones, with approximately 96% as singletons. Overall study results and limits: Of the naive CD4 clonotypes, around 4.8% were shared across a handful of donors.

Sample: naive CD4+ T cells sorted from blood. Subset given: CD45RA+ positively selected. The receptor was derived from a man between 18 and 29 years old in good health.

The CDR3 DNA reads TGCGCCAGCAGCCGAAGCCCTAGCGACTCCTACGAGCAGTACTTC. Its translation is CASSRSPSDSYEQYF. This chain joins TRBV5-1 and TRBJ2-7; D might be TRBD2 (6 bases). V was trimmed by 4 bases and J by 0 bases, leaving 14 bases between them. CDR1 is SGHRS and CDR2 is YFSETQ in the germline V gene. This CDR3 spans 15 amino acids. The full variable domain, in which reference TRBV5-1 and TRBJ2-7 provide the parts outside the CDR3, is KAGVTQTPRYLIKTRGQQVTLSCSPISGHRSVSWYQQTPGQGLQFLFEYFSETQRNKGNFPGRFSGRQFSNSRSEMNVSTLELGDSALYLCASSRSPSDSYEQYFGPGTRLTVT.